These 27 T cell receptor beta chains were sequenced from one sample in a study of graft-versus-host responses after intestinal transplantation. The antigens for these receptors are not known. Libraries were prepared by immunoSEQ multiplex PCR; TCRdb keeps only in-frame clonotypes and omits some of them. Here the sample spans approximately 130,000 clones, around nine tenths being singletons. The sample here was unstimulated CD4+ T cells sorted from spleen or lymph node cells, taken before intestinal transplant. The receptor set was obtained from a human donor who received an intestinal transplant.

The chain recombines TRBV4-1 with TRBJ2-2; maybe TRBD1 (5 bases). Trimming stripped 6 bases from V and 5 bases from J, with 16 bases between. Germline V gene data show CDR1 as MGHRA and CDR2 as YSYEKL. CDR3 length equals 15 residues. The CDR3 loop is CASRGPGLGTGELFF. The CDR3 nucleotides read TGCGCCAGCAGGGGGCCAGGGCTTGGGACCGGGGAGCTGTTTTTT.

The J gene is TRBJ1-2, the V gene TRBV10-2, with a tentative D call TRBD1 (5 bases). CDR3 length: 17 residues. Trimming pared 0 bases from V and 4 bases from J, leaving 18 bases between. Germline CDR1 and CDR2: WSHSY and SAAADI. CDR3 sequence: CASSESLGTPPLYGYTF. In DNA, the CDR3 is TGCGCCAGCAGTGAGTCTCTCGGGACTCCTCCACTCTATGGCTACACCTTC.

The rearrangement uses TRBV19 and TRBJ2-3; 9 nucleotides align to TRBD1. The V gene end was trimmed by 4 bases and the J gene end by 2 bases; junction bases not matched to a gene: 1. CDR3 length equals 14 residues. Germline lookup yields CDR1 LNHDA and CDR2 SQIVND (reference sequence). The CDR3 loop reads CASSRQGVTDTQYF. The CDR3 coding sequence is TGTGCCAGTAGTAGACAGGGGGTCACAGATACGCAGTATTTT.

V is TRBV6-5 and J is TRBJ1-1; TRBD1 aligns across 8 bases. V shed 6 bases, J shed 4 bases, and the junction held 10 bases outside the gene matches. This CDR3 region has 15 residues. Germline V CDR1 and CDR2: MNHEY, SVGAGI. The CDR3 protein is CASRPTGTGSTEAFF. The CDR3, as DNA: TGTGCCAGCAGACCCACCGGGACAGGTTCCACTGAAGCTTTCTTT.

This clone showed up just once. The V and J genes are TRBV7-7 and TRBJ2-5; no definite D call. Germline CDR1 SSHAT, CDR2 FNYEAQ (reference sequence). The CDR3 is made up of 12 amino acids. V was trimmed by 1 base and J by 7 bases, leaving 7 bases between them. The CDR3 protein is CASSLDAGTQYF. CDR3 nucleotides: TGTGCCAGCAGCTTAGACGCTGGGACCCAGTACTTC.

This chain's CDR3 is CASSESQQRSPLHF. The CDR3 nucleotides read TGCGCCAGCAGTGAGTCGCAGCAAAGGTCACCCCTCCACTTT. This chain connects TRBV10-2 to TRBJ1-6; D unclear. V lost 0 bases and J lost 10, with 10 bases in between. The germline gives CDR1 WSHSY, CDR2 SAAADI. The CDR3 is made up of 14 amino acids.

This chain links TRBV5-4 with TRBJ2-1, with D hard to call. Trimming shortened V by 4 bases and J by 9 bases, and 8 bases separated the two germline ends. The germline V gene encodes CDR1 SGHNT and CDR2 YYREEE (reference sequence). The length of the CDR3 is 11 residues. CDR3 nucleotides: TGTGCCAGCAGCATAGATGGTGAGCAGTTCTTC. Protein sequence: CASSIDGEQFF.

J is TRBJ2-5 and V is TRBV5-1; perhaps D is TRBD1 or TRBD2 (5 bases each). V was pared by 0 bases and J by 0 bases, with 9 bases between. Germline V gene lookup returns CDR1 SGHRS and CDR2 YFSETQ. The CDR3 is 15 residues long. The CDR3 sequence: CASSLGEGYQETQYF. CDR3 nucleotides: TGCGCCAGCAGCTTGGGAGAGGGGTACCAAGAGACCCAGTACTTC.

The chain is built from TRBV6-6 and TRBJ2-5; D is possibly TRBD1 or TRBD2 (5 bases each). Germline V lookup: CDR1 MNHNY, CDR2 SVGAGI (reference sequence). Trimming took off 2 bases at V and 2 bases at J, with 6 bases between the two ends. This CDR3 spans 13 amino acids. CDR3 loop: CASSYGGQETQYF. As DNA, the CDR3 is TGTGCCAGCAGTTACGGGGGTCAAGAGACCCAGTACTTC.

The CDR3 DNA reads as TGTGCCAGCAGTGAACAGGGGACGGGAAGGCCTGAAGCTTTCTTT. The encoded protein is CASSEQGTGRPEAFF. V and J are TRBV25-1 and TRBJ1-1; D is possibly TRBD1 (6 bases). V was clipped by 2 bases and J by 6 bases, with 16 bases between them. CDR3 length equals 15 residues. The germline V gene has CDR1 MGHDK and CDR2 SYGVNS.

V and J are TRBV5-8 and TRBJ1-3; maybe TRBD1 (5 bases). Between the trimmed V and J ends, which lost 3 bases and 0 bases, there was a span of 10 bases. CDR1 SGHTS and CDR2 YDEGEE come from the germline V gene. This CDR3 region has 15 residues. This CDR3 reads CASSSGRNSGNTIYF. The CDR3 coding sequence is TGTGCCAGCAGCTCGGGACGGAACTCTGGAAACACCATATATTTT.

The J gene is TRBJ2-5, the V gene TRBV6-6; maybe TRBD1 (5 bases). V gave up 5 bases and J gave up 2 bases, with 12 bases separating them. The CDR3 covers 14 residues. The germline V gene encodes CDR1 MNHNY and CDR2 SVGAGI (reference sequence). The CDR3 DNA reads as TGTGCCAGCAGTCTTAGGACACCTCAAGAGACCCAGTACTTC. It specifies CASSLRTPQETQYF.

The chain joins TRBV23-1 to TRBJ1-3, with unresolved D. TRBV23-1 is an ORF for which the function is uncertain. This CDR3 spans 10 amino acids. The V and J ends lost 9 bases and 6 bases respectively, with 6 bases between them. The DNA for the CDR3 is TGCGCCAGGAAGGTAAACACCATATATTTT. It encodes CARKVNTIYF.

The J gene is TRBJ2-3, the V gene TRBV30; D is possibly TRBD1 (6 bases). CDR1 and CDR2 from the germline V gene are GTSNPN and SVGIG (reference sequence). V gave up 0 bases and J gave up 0 bases, with 10 bases separating them. CDR3 size: 15 residues. The CDR3 sequence: CAWSVQGTSTDTQYF. CDR3 in DNA: TGTGCCTGGAGTGTACAGGGAACTAGCACAGATACGCAGTATTTT.

The genes are TRBV19 and TRBJ1-6; no reliable D call. Looked up from germline, CDR1 is LNHDA and CDR2 is SQIVND (reference sequence). The V gene lost 8 bases and the J gene lost 7 bases, with 9 bases spanning the gap. The CDR3 consists of 12 residues. CDR3 loop: CASGLRNSPLHF. CDR3 DNA sequence: TGTGCCAGTGGGTTAAGAAATTCACCCCTCCACTTT.

CDR3 sequence (DNA): TGTGCCAGCAGCCAAGATCATCCGGTAGGGGAGAAAGGCTACACCTTC. Translated: CASSQDHPVGEKGYTF. The chain joins TRBV4-2 to TRBJ1-2; D is possibly TRBD1 (5 bases). The germline V gene encodes CDR1 LGHNA and CDR2 YNFKEQ. The CDR3 is 16 amino acids. Trimming cost V 0 bases and J 8 bases, with 19 bases left between them.

The chain joins TRBV19 to TRBJ1-5; 7 bases line up with TRBD1. Trimming removed 1 base from V and 3 bases from J; junction bases left unmatched: 9. The CDR3 runs to 17 residues. Germline CDR1 reads LNHDA; CDR2 reads SQIVND (reference sequence). The DNA of the CDR3 is TGTGCCAGTAGTATAGTTCTTAGAGACAGGGACAATCAGCCCCAGCATTTT. Amino acid sequence: CASSIVLRDRDNQPQHF.

The genes are TRBV5-1 and TRBJ2-5, with 9 bases aligning to TRBD1. This CDR3 contains 12 residues. The germline V gene encodes CDR1 SGHRS and CDR2 YFSETQ. V dropped 0 bases and J dropped 10; count of bases not matched to a gene: 1. CDR3 nucleotides: TGCGCCAGCAGCTTGGGGACAGGGGACCAGTACTTC. The encoded protein is CASSLGTGDQYF.

This clone turned up a few times. The chain couples TRBV5-1 to TRBJ1-2; D might be TRBD1 (5 bases). V was clipped by 4 bases and J by 4 bases, with 20 bases between them. The germline CDR1 and CDR2 sequences are SGHRS and YFSETQ. The CDR3 sequence is 16 residues long. CDR3 nucleotide sequence: TGCGCCAGCAGCCGCCGGGGACCGTCGGATTTCTATGGCTACACCTTC. Translating it yields CASSRRGPSDFYGYTF.

The V gene is TRBV19, the J gene TRBJ1-2; perhaps TRBD1 as D (6 bases). This CDR3 is 16 amino acids long. Germline V lookup: CDR1 LNHDA, CDR2 SQIVND (reference sequence). Trimming cost V 5 bases and J 0 bases, with 16 bases left between them. For the CDR3, the DNA is TGTGCCAGTAGTCGATCACAGGGCCCCCCTAACTATGGCTACACCTTC. Its protein product is CASSRSQGPPNYGYTF.

CDR3 DNA sequence: TGTGCCAGCAGTCCCTCGGGACAGGTGACTGAAGCTTTCTTT. Protein product: CASSPSGQVTEAFF. The gene calls are TRBV9 and TRBJ1-1; 8 bases are shared with TRBD1. There are 14 residues in the CDR3. Germline-derived CDR1 and CDR2 are SGDLS and YYNGEE. V dropped 5 bases and J dropped 5; count of bases not matched to a gene: 8. The full variable domain, its missing parts supplied by reference TRBV9 and TRBJ1-1, is DSGVTQTPKHLITATGQRVTLRCSPRSGDLSVYWYQQSLDQGLQFLIQYYNGEERAKGNILERFSAQQFPDLHSELNLSSLELGDSALYFCASSPSGQVTEAFFGQGTRLTVV.

The chain recombines TRBV5-4 with TRBJ1-3, with D hard to call. The CDR3 has 12 residues. The V end was cut by 0 bases, the J end by 8 bases, with 6 bases between. Per the germline V gene, CDR1 is SGHNT and CDR2 is YYREEE (reference sequence). CDR3 DNA: TGTGCCAGCAGCTTGGATCGGGACACCATATATTTT. Residues: CASSLDRDTIYF.

This rearrangement joins TRBV2 to TRBJ2-2; D is undetermined. Germline CDR1 reads SNHLY; CDR2 reads FYNNEI. The germline V and J ends were trimmed by 2 bases and 0 bases, with 10 bases remaining between them. The CDR3 consists of 16 residues. The CDR3 DNA follows: TGTGCCAGCAGTGAACGGCACATCGCGAACACCGGGGAGCTGTTTTTT. Translation gives CASSERHIANTGELFF.

The chain links TRBV5-4 to TRBJ2-1, with D possibly being TRBD2 (5 bases). Germline V gene data show CDR1 as SGHNT and CDR2 as YYREEE (reference sequence). The V end was cut by 1 base, the J end by 4 bases, with 12 bases between. The CDR3 is 15 amino acids. For the CDR3, the DNA is TGTGCCAGCAGCTTGTCCGGGGTTCTGTACAATGAGCAGTTCTTC. Encoded protein: CASSLSGVLYNEQFF. Drawing the rest from reference TRBV5-4 and TRBJ2-1, the complete variable domain is ETGVTQSPTHLIKTRGQQVTLRCSSQSGHNTVSWYQQALGQGPQFIFQYYREEENGRGNFPPRFSGLQFPNYSSELNVNALELDDSALYLCASSLSGVLYNEQFFGPGTRLTVL.

The rearrangement links TRBV30 to TRBJ1-6; 7 bases agree with TRBD1. The CDR3 is made up of 13 amino acids. Germline values: CDR1 GTSNPN, CDR2 SVGIG (reference sequence). With V trimmed by 2 bases and J by 9 bases, 4 bases remained unmatched. The CDR3 loop reads CAWSSGGASPLHF. Here the CDR3 DNA reads TGTGCCTGGAGTTCAGGGGGGGCTTCACCCCTCCACTTT.

The chain is built from TRBV12-5 and TRBJ2-1; either TRBD1 or TRBD2 may fit D (6 bases each). V gave up 8 bases and J gave up 5 bases, with 25 bases separating them. CDR1 and CDR2 (germline): LGHNT, FRNRAP. The CDR3 is made up of 17 amino acids. The CDR3 coding sequence is TGTGCTAGTTTTCCGGGGGCTAGGTTCTCGGGGCACAATGAGCAGTTCTTC. Its protein is CASFPGARFSGHNEQFF.

The J gene is TRBJ2-3, the V gene TRBV7-6, with 9 bases lining up with TRBD1. CDR3 length: 14 amino acids. Germline V lookup: CDR1 SGHVS, CDR2 FNYEAQ. J gave up 7 bases and V 3 bases, and 5 bases lay outside the gene matches. Written as DNA, the CDR3 is TGTGCCAGCAGCTTGGGACAGGGTAGAAATACGCAGTATTTT. Translated, it gives CASSLGQGRNTQYF.